This T cell receptor (beta chain) stems from a study of shared clonotypes between healthy human individuals. The assay was immunoSEQ multiplex PCR, and TCRdb's table has in-frame clones only and misses some. The table lists 2 million to 2.5 million clones, around 95% of them singletons. This CDR3 is built from 15 residues. The ends were cut back, 7 bases at V and 0 bases at J, with 12 bases in the middle. Per germline, CDR1 MNHEY and CDR2 SVGAGI. A word on this clone: Its matching antigen is unknown.

Every donor, a Caucasian adult, lived in Nashville, Tennessee. Researchers partitioned CD4+ cells into CD45RA+ naive and CD45RA-negative memory subsets. Overall study findings and caveats: Few donors limited the genetic and exposure-history diversity represented.

The chain joins TRBV6-5 to TRBJ1-4; D uncertain. The clonotype was recovered from a young man in good health. Sequencing used naive CD4+ T cells sorted from blood. As to subset: CD45RA+ positively selected. The CDR3 sequence: CASTRGVATNEKLFF. Written as DNA, the CDR3 is TGTGCCAGCACCCGAGGTGTGGCAACTAATGAAAAACTGTTTTTT.